This section outlines one T cell receptor (beta chain) sequence together with its context. Its antigen remains unknown. Time point of the sample: baseline, week 1 (first vaccination visit). Treatment noted: pre-vaccination baseline after standard-of-care therapy. The V and J ends lost 4 bases and 6 bases, in that order; junction bases with no gene match: 5. Germline lookup yields CDR1 SGHRS and CDR2 YFSETQ. The CDR3 sequence is 13 residues long. These data belong to a study of a mutant IDH1 vaccine in newly diagnosed glioma. Turning to the study itself: Before enrollment, patients got radiotherapy alone, temozolomide alone, or mostly the combination.

Profiling relied on immunoSEQ multiplex PCR, and the TCRdb table lists in-frame clones only, not all of them. Among some 67,000 clones listed, around 83% were seen once. Study-wide points: No link was apparently found between pseudoprogression and changes in top peripheral T cell clonotypes.

This sequence originates from a woman younger than 35 with glioma. Some clones in this sample may be carry-over from other donors' samples. The chain employs TRBV5-1 and TRBJ2-3, with 7 bases lining up with TRBD2. The sequenced sample was peripheral blood mononuclear cells (PBMCs), obtained from a glioma patient treated with radiotherapy, temozolomide or both. This chain's CDR3 is CASSPDGGDTQYF. In nucleotides, the CDR3 is TGCGCCAGCAGCCCCGACGGGGGGGATACGCAGTATTTT.